This entry is about one T cell receptor (beta chain). This record comes from a study of blood T cell repertoires in COVID-19. Seattle enrolled patients during active infection and tracked them longitudinally. Assay used: immunoSEQ multiplex PCR; TCRdb lists only in-frame clones, some missing. This table holds hundreds of thousands of clones, roughly nine tenths found once. The CDR3 is 15 residues long. The V call is TRBV1, the J call TRBJ1-1; TRBD1 is the table's D call, not checked against the DNA. TRBV1 is a pseudogene segment. Sequencing was carried out using peripheral blood. The clonotype comes from a woman aged 50 to 60 with COVID-19, enrolled during active disease. In DNA form, the CDR3 reads TGCACCAGCAGCCAACCACAGGGGGTCAACACTGAAGCTTTCTTT. Its translation is CTSSQPQGVNTEAFF.